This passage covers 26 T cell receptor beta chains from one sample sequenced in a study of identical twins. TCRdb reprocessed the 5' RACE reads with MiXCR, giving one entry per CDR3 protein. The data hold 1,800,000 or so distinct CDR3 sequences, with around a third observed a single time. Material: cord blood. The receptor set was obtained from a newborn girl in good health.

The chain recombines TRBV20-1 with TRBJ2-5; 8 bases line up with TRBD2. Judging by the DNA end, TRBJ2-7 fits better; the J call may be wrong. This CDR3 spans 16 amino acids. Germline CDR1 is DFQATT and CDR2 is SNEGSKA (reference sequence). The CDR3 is CSARFLASGRLYEQYF. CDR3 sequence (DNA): TGCAGTGCTAGATTCCTGGCTAGCGGGCGACTCTACGAGCAGTACTTC.

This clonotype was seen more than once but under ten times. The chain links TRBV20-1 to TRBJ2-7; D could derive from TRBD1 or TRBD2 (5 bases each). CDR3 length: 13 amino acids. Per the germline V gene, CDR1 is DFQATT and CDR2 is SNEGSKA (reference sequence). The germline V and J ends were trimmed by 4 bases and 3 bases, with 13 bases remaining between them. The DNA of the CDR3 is TGCAGTGCTAAGCCGGGACGGAGCTACGAGCAGTACTTC. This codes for CSAKPGRSYEQYF.

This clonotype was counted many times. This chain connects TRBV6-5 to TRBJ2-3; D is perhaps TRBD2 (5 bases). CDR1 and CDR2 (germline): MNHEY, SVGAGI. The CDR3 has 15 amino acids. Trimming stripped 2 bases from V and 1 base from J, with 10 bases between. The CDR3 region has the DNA TGTGCCAGCAGTTACCGGGCGGGCCGCACAGATACGCAGTATTTT. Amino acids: CASSYRAGRTDTQYF.

DNA of the CDR3: TGTGCCAGCACCCTGGGAGGCAAGCGCGGGCAGCAGTTCTTC. It yields the protein CASTLGGKRGQQFF. J is TRBJ2-1 and V is TRBV28; weak D call: TRBD2 (6 bases). This CDR3 spans 14 amino acids. The germline V gene encodes CDR1 MDHEN and CDR2 SYDVKM. Trimming removed 7 bases at V and 11 bases at J, with 21 bases between.

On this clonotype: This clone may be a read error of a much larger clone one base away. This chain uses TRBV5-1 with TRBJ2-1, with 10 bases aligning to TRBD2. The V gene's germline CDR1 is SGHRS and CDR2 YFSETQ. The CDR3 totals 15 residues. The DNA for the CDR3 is TGCGCCAGCGGCTTGGTGAGCGGGGGGGCGAATGAGCAGTTCTTC. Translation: CASGLVSGGANEQFF. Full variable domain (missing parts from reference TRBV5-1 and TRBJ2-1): KAGVTQTPRYLIKTRGQQVTLSCSPISGHRSVSWYQQTPGQGLQFLFEYFSETQRNKGNFPGRFSGRQFSNSRSEMNVSTLELGDSALYLCASGLVSGGANEQFFGPGTRLTVL.

CDR3 amino acids: CASSLRGLAWNEQFF. CDR3 coding DNA: TGTGCCAGCAGCTTACGGGGACTAGCGTGGAATGAGCAGTTCTTC. The chain has TRBV12-3 or TRBV12-4 and TRBJ2-1; 10 nucleotides agree with TRBD2. Trimming removed 6 bases from V and 7 bases from J; junction bases left unmatched: 9. The CDR3 is 15 residues long.

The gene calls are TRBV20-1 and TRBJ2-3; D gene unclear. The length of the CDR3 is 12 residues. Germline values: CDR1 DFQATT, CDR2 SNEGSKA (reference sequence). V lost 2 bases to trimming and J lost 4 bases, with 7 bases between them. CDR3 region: CSARPRPDTQYF. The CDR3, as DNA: TGCAGTGCTAGACCTCGCCCAGATACGCAGTATTTT.

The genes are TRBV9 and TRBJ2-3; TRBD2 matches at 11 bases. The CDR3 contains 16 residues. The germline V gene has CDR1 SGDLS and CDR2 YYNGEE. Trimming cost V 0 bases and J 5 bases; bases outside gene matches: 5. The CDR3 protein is CASSVVAGGRVDTQYF. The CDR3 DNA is TGTGCCAGCAGCGTAGTAGCGGGGGGGCGGGTAGATACGCAGTATTTT.

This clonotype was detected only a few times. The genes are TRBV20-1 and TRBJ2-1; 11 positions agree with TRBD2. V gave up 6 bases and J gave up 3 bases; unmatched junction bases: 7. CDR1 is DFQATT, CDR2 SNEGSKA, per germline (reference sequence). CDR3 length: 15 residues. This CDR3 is CSAPVAGGLYNEQFF. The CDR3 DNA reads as TGCAGTGCCCCTGTAGCGGGGGGGCTCTACAATGAGCAGTTCTTC.

The CDR3 nucleotides are TGTGCCAGCAGCACCCGGACAGGGAGCTGCGAGCAGTACTTC. Translation gives CASSTRTGSCEQYF. The rearrangement uses TRBV3-1 and TRBJ2-5, with TRBD1 matching 8 bases. The J call could be wrong; TRBJ2-7 is a better fit for the DNA end. There are 14 residues in the CDR3. CDR1 and CDR2 from the germline V gene are LGHDT and YNNKEL (reference sequence).

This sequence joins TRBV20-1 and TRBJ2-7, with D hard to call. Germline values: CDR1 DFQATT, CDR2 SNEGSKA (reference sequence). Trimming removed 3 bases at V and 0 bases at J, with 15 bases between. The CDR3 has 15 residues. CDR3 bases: TGCAGTGCTAGGAGATTGCGACGGACCTCCTACGAGCAGTACTTC. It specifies CSARRLRRTSYEQYF.

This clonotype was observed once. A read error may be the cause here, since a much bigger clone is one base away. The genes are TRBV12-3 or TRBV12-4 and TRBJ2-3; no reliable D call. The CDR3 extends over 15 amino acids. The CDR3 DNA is TGTGCCAGCAGCCCAATGACCCAGAGCACAGATGCGCAGTATTTT. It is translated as CASSPMTQSTDAQYF.

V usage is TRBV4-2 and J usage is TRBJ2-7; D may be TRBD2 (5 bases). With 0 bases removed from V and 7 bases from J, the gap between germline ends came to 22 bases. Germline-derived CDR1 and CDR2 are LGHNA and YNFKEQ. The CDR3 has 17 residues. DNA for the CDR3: TGTGCCAGCAGCCAAGAAGAACGGGGTTTCTCCTACAATGAGCAGTACTTC. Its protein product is CASSQEERGFSYNEQYF.

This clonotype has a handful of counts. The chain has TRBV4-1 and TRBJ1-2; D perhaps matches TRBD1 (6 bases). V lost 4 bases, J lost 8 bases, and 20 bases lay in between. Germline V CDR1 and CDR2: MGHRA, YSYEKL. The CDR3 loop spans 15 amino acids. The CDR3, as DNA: TGCGCCAGCAGCCTTCATGGGGGGGCGCGAGAAGGCTACACCTTC. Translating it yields CASSLHGGAREGYTF.

The CDR3 region is CATSRDPQNSPLHF. The CDR3 region has the DNA TGTGCCACCAGCAGAGATCCTCAGAATTCACCCCTCCACTTT. This sequence joins TRBV15 and TRBJ1-6, with D uncertain. CDR3 length equals 14 residues. V lost 0 bases and J lost 7, with 7 bases in between. Germline V lookup: CDR1 LNHNV, CDR2 YYDKDF (reference sequence).

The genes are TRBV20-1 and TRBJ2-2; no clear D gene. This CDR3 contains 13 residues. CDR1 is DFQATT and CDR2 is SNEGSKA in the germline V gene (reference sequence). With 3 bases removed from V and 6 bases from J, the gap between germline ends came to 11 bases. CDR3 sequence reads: CSASLVFPGELFF. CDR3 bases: TGCAGTGCTAGTTTGGTTTTCCCCGGGGAGCTGTTTTTT.

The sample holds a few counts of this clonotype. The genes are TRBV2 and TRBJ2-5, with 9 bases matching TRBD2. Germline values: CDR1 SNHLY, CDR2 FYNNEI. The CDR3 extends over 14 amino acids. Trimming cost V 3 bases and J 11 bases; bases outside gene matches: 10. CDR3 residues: CASSDKREAKEQYF. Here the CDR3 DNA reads TGTGCCAGCAGTGACAAGCGGGAGGCGAAAGAGCAGTACTTC.

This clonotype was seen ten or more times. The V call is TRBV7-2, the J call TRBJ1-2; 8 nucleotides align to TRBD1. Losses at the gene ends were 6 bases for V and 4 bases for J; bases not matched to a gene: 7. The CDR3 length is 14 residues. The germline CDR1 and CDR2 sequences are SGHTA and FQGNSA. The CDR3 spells CASSSDRGGYGYTF. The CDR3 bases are TGTGCCAGCAGTTCCGACAGGGGAGGCTATGGCTACACCTTC.

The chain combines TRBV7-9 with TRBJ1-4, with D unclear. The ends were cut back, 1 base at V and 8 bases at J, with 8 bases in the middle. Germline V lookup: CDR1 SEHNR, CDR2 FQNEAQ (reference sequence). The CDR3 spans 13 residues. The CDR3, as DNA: TGTGCCAGCAGCTTAGTACCCCGCGAAAAACTGTTTTTT. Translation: CASSLVPREKLFF.

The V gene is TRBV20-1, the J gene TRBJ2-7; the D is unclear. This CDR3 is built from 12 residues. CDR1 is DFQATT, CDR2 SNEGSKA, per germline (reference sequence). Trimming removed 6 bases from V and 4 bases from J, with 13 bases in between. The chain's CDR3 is CSAQKSLYEQYF. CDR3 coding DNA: TGCAGTGCACAGAAGTCTTTATACGAGCAGTACTTC.

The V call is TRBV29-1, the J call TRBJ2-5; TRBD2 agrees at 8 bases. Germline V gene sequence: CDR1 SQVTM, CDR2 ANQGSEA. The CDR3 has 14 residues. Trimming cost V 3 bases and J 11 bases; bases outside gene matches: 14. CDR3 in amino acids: CSVEGLLAGNEQYF. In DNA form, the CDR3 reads TGCAGCGTTGAGGGTCTTCTAGCGGGCAATGAGCAGTACTTC.

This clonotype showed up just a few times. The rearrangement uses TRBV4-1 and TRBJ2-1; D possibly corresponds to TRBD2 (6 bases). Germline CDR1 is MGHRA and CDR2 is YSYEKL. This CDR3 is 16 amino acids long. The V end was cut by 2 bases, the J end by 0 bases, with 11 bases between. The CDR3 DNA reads TGCGCCAGCAGCCAACCGGGACTGAGCTCCTACAATGAGCAGTTCTTC. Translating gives CASSQPGLSSYNEQFF.

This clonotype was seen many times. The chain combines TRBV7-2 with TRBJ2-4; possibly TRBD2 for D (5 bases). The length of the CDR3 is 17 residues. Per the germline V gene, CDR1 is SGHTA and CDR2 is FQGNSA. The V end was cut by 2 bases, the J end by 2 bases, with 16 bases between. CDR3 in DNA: TGTGCCAGCAGCTTACGGGGAAATGGGCTAACCAAAAACATTCAGTACTTC. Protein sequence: CASSLRGNGLTKNIQYF.

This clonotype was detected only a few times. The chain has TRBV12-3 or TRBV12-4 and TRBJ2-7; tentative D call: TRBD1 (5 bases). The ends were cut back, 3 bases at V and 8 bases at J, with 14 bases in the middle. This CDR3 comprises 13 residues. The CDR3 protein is CASSLGQGRKQYF. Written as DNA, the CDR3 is TGTGCCAGCAGTTTGGGGCAGGGCCGTAAGCAGTACTTC.

The DNA of the CDR3 is TGTGCCAGCAGTTGGACAGGAACTTTTTACAATGAGCAGTTCTTC. Protein: CASSWTGTFYNEQFF. V is TRBV12-3 or TRBV12-4 and J is TRBJ2-1, with 7 bases that match TRBD1. V was pared by 4 bases and J by 4 bases, with 7 bases of the junction left unmatched. This CDR3 region has 15 residues.

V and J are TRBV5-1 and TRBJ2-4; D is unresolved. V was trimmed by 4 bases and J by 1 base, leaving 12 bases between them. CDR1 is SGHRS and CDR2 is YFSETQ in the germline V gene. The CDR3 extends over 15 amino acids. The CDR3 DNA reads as TGCGCCAGCAGCCCTGGCGACGTGGCCAAAAACATTCAGTACTTC. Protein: CASSPGDVAKNIQYF.